What follows are 24 T cell receptor beta chains derived from one specimen sequenced in a study of human T cells and chemical hapten exposure. One entry per CDR3 protein results from TCRdb running MiXCR on the RACE reads. The data contain around 69,000 distinct CDR3 sequences, approximately 9.8% of them singletons. Time point meaning: patch test 1, 2 weeks after DPC sensitization. Specified treatment: therapeutic diphenylcyclopropenone sensitization with weekly scalp DPC. The source was whole blood, collected in connection with sensitization to the hapten diphenylcyclopropenone (DPC). The receptors originated from a middle-aged woman with alopecia areata. Some clones in this sample may be carry-over from other donors' samples.

This clonotype was picked up many times. The gene calls are TRBV7-2 and TRBJ2-3; D gene unclear. The CDR3 extends over 13 amino acids. Trimming pared 0 bases from V and 2 bases from J, leaving 3 bases between. Germline V gene sequence: CDR1 SGHTA, CDR2 FQGNSA. The CDR3 region has the DNA TGTGCCAGCAGCTTAGCCCCCACAGATACGCAGTATTTT. It specifies CASSLAPTDTQYF.

This clonotype was observed many times. This chain connects TRBV6-5 to TRBJ2-7, with 8 bases aligning to TRBD2. With 2 bases clipped from V and 0 bases from J, the junction kept 3 bases outside the gene matches. The CDR3 runs to 15 residues. CDR1 is MNHEY and CDR2 is SVGAGI in the germline V gene. CDR3 nucleotides: TGTGCCAGCAGTTACAGCGGGGGATCCTCCTACGAGCAGTACTTC. Its translation: CASSYSGGSSYEQYF.

This clonotype was recorded many times. The J gene is TRBJ2-3, the V gene TRBV4-2, with TRBD2 identical over 10 bases. The germline V gene has CDR1 LGHNA and CDR2 YNFKEQ. The junction had 7 bases not matched to a gene; V was cut back by 4 bases and J by 0 bases. The CDR3 runs to 17 residues. The CDR3 loop is CASSPRGLATSTDTQYF. The CDR3 DNA sequence: TGTGCCAGCAGCCCGCGGGGACTAGCGACTAGCACAGATACGCAGTATTTT.

This clonotype occurred many times. The chain uses TRBV28 and TRBJ2-3, with D perhaps TRBD2 (6 bases). The CDR3 sequence is 15 residues long. Germline values: CDR1 MDHEN, CDR2 SYDVKM. V lost 2 bases and J 3 bases, leaving 12 bases between the germline ends. The CDR3 is CASSLGGMETDTQYF. CDR3 nucleotide sequence: TGTGCCAGCAGTTTAGGAGGGATGGAAACAGATACGCAGTATTTT. The complete variable domain, with remaining parts taken from reference TRBV28 and TRBJ2-3, reads DVKVTQSSRYLVKRTGEKVFLECVQDMDHENMFWYRQDPGLGLRLIYFSYDVKMKEKGDIPEGYSVSREKKERFSLILESASTNQTSMYLCASSLGGMETDTQYFGPGTRLTVL.

In this sample, this clonotype turned up a few times. The chain employs TRBV4-3 and TRBJ1-1; the D is unclear. Germline values: CDR1 LGHNA, CDR2 YSLEER. Trimming removed 0 bases from V and 8 bases from J, with 10 bases in between. This CDR3 region has 13 residues. The CDR3 region has the DNA TGCGCCAGCAGCCAAGATAGGTTAGGGGAAGCTTTCTTT. This encodes CASSQDRLGEAFF.

This clonotype has a handful of counts. The chain uses TRBV7-7 and TRBJ2-5; 7 nucleotides align to TRBD1. CDR3 length: 13 amino acids. With 5 bases clipped from V and 6 bases from J, the junction kept 6 bases outside the gene matches. Germline CDR1 and CDR2: SSHAT and FNYEAQ (reference sequence). In DNA form, the CDR3 reads TGTGCCAGCAGCCCGACAGGGTTGAAGACCCAGTACTTC. Protein: CASSPTGLKTQYF.

The chain has TRBV10-2 and TRBJ2-4; 8 bases align to TRBD1. J lost 5 bases, V lost 2 bases, and 2 bases had no gene match. This CDR3 region has 14 residues. Looked up from germline, CDR1 is WSHSY and CDR2 is SAAADI. CDR3 sequence reads: CASSEQGAENIQYF. CDR3 in DNA: TGCGCCAGCAGTGAGCAGGGGGCCGAAAACATTCAGTACTTC.

The sample holds many counts of this clonotype. The chain carries TRBV29-1 and TRBJ2-3; D is perhaps TRBD1 or TRBD2 (6 bases each). The length of the CDR3 is 14 residues. Trimming left V 4 bases short and J 6 bases short, with 17 bases between. Per germline, CDR1 SQVTM and CDR2 ANQGSEA. This chain's CDR3 is CSVVGSGAWDTQYF. The CDR3 DNA reads as TGCAGCGTTGTAGGTTCGGGGGCCTGGGATACGCAGTATTTT.

This sequence joins TRBV10-3 and TRBJ1-2; no clear D. CDR3 length: 14 amino acids. Trimming cost V 11 bases and J 3 bases, with 19 bases left between them. Germline V lookup: CDR1 ENHRY, CDR2 SYGVKD. This chain's CDR3 is CASRSVLGHYGYTF. The CDR3 DNA reads TGTGCCTCCAGGAGCGTCCTAGGACACTATGGCTACACCTTC.

This clonotype was observed many times. The chain carries TRBV30 and TRBJ1-5; no definite D call. From germline, CDR1 is GTSNPN and CDR2 SVGIG (reference sequence). CDR3 length equals 14 residues. V lost 0 bases and J 2 bases, leaving 8 bases between the germline ends. The CDR3: CAWSVGQGNQPQHF. The CDR3 region has the DNA TGTGCCTGGAGTGTAGGTCAGGGCAATCAGCCCCAGCATTTT.

This clonotype was seen many times. This rearrangement joins TRBV5-1 to TRBJ2-7; D is unresolved. Trimming removed 3 bases from V and 5 bases from J, with 18 bases in between. From germline, CDR1 is SGHRS and CDR2 YFSETQ. This CDR3 region has 15 residues. The CDR3 loop reads CASSSDPTPGDEQYF. In DNA form, the CDR3 reads TGCGCCAGCAGCTCTGACCCAACTCCTGGGGACGAGCAGTACTTC.

Concerning this clonotype itself: This clone may be a read error of a much larger clone one base away. The J gene is TRBJ2-3, the V gene TRBV6-5; a possible D gene is TRBD2 (6 bases). This CDR3 spans 15 amino acids. Germline V gene data show CDR1 as MNHEY and CDR2 as SVGAGI. The CDR3 DNA reads TGTGCCAGCAGTTATGAATCAGCGGGCGGGGATATGCAGTATTTT. Translated, it gives CASSYESAGGDMQYF.

This clonotype has at least ten counts. The chain links TRBV7-8 to TRBJ2-5; possibly TRBD1 for D (5 bases). The V and J ends lost 4 bases and 7 bases respectively, with 13 bases between them. Looked up from germline, CDR1 is SGHVS and CDR2 is FQNEAQ. The CDR3 is 13 amino acids. For the CDR3, the DNA is TGTGCCAGCAGCTCCGATCCTCAGGGGACCCAGTACTTC. Translated, it gives CASSSDPQGTQYF.

This clonotype was counted many times. V usage is TRBV6-2 or TRBV6-3 and J usage is TRBJ2-1; D is uncertain. V was trimmed by 4 bases and J by 15 bases, leaving 16 bases between them. This CDR3 comprises 12 residues. The germline V gene has CDR1 MNHEY and CDR2 SVGEGT. CDR3: CASSSPAQRLFF. The DNA of the CDR3 is TGTGCCAGCAGTTCTCCTGCACAGAGGCTGTTCTTC.

This clonotype was found many times. V is TRBV6-5 and J is TRBJ1-5; 9 bases are shared with TRBD1. V was pared by 5 bases and J by 6 bases, with 5 bases of the junction left unmatched. The CDR3 is 14 residues long. The germline V gene encodes CDR1 MNHEY and CDR2 SVGAGI. CDR3 protein: CASSTRTGVQPQHF. The CDR3, as DNA: TGTGCCAGCAGTACGAGGACAGGGGTTCAGCCCCAGCATTTT.

Remarks on this clonotype: A much larger clone lies one base from this, so it may be a read error. The V call is TRBV6-1, the J call TRBJ2-6; D ambiguous. V lost 6 bases and J 0 bases, leaving 9 bases between the germline ends. Germline values: CDR1 MNHNS, CDR2 SASEGT. CDR3 length equals 15 residues. CDR3 amino acids: CASRSQNSGANVLTF. The CDR3 nucleotides are TGTGCCAGCAGGTCCCAGAACTCTGGGGCCAACGTCCTGACTTTC.

This clonotype appeared many times. V and J are TRBV6-5 and TRBJ2-2; no clear D. Trimming took 4 bases from V and 5 from J, leaving 14 bases between them. The CDR3 has 15 residues. Germline CDR1 is MNHEY and CDR2 is SVGAGI. The DNA for the CDR3 is TGTGCCAGCAGTTCCGCAGGAGTAAAGACCGGGGAGCTGTTTTTT. This gives the protein CASSSAGVKTGELFF.

This clonotype was found many times. The rearrangement joins TRBV10-1 to TRBJ2-7, with D possibly matching TRBD2 (5 bases). The length of the CDR3 is 13 residues. V was pared by 3 bases and J by 2 bases, with 8 bases between. CDR1 is WNHNN, CDR2 SYGVQD, per germline (reference sequence). The DNA for the CDR3 is TGCGCCAGCAGTGAATCCGGGGCCTACGAGCAGTACTTC. This encodes CASSESGAYEQYF.

This chain connects TRBV7-2 to TRBJ2-3, with 8 bases identical to TRBD2. CDR3 length: 17 amino acids. Losses at the gene ends were 1 base for V and 4 bases for J; bases not matched to a gene: 10. Germline CDR1 reads SGHTA; CDR2 reads FQGNSA. The CDR3 protein is CASSLVGGASRSDTQYF. The CDR3 region has the DNA TGTGCCAGCAGCTTAGTCGGGGGGGCCTCGCGCTCAGATACGCAGTATTTT.

This clonotype turned up a few times. This chain links TRBV4-3 with TRBJ2-3; TRBD2 agrees at 15 bases. V lost 0 bases to trimming and J lost 1 base; unmatched junction nucleotides: 11. Germline-derived CDR1 and CDR2 are LGHNA and YSLEER. The length of the CDR3 is 21 residues. The CDR3 DNA is TGCGCCAGCAGCCAAGATTTACAAGGACTAGCGGGGGGGCATGGCACAGATACGCAGTATTTT. It codes for CASSQDLQGLAGGHGTDTQYF.

J is TRBJ2-7 and V is TRBV7-6; D is possibly TRBD2 (5 bases). Germline V gene lookup returns CDR1 SGHVS and CDR2 FNYEAQ. This CDR3 has 15 amino acids. Trimming left V 2 bases short and J 3 bases short, with 14 bases between. The DNA for the CDR3 is TGTGCCAGCAGCTTATCCCCCCAGGCGGGCTACGAGCAGTACTTC. Amino acids: CASSLSPQAGYEQYF.

This clonotype was seen a few times. The gene calls are TRBV20-1 and TRBJ1-1, with D tentatively TRBD1 (5 bases). The CDR3 runs to 15 residues. In germline, CDR1 is DFQATT, CDR2 SNEGSKA (reference sequence). The germline V and J ends were trimmed by 6 bases and 4 bases, with 21 bases remaining between them. Here the CDR3 DNA reads TGCAGTGCCGCCTCTACAGGCGACCCGCCCACTGAAGCTTTCTTT. Protein product: CSAASTGDPPTEAFF.

This clonotype came up many times. The rearrangement links TRBV27 to TRBJ1-6; D may be TRBD1 (5 bases). The CDR3 length is 15 residues. The germline V gene has CDR1 MNHEY and CDR2 SMNVEV (reference sequence). With 4 bases removed from V and 5 bases from J, the gap between germline ends came to 12 bases. This chain's CDR3 is CASSWGTAHNSPLHF. CDR3 nucleotide sequence: TGTGCCAGCAGTTGGGGGACGGCTCATAATTCACCCCTCCACTTT.

The table lists this clonotype with a few counts. The chain carries TRBV24-1 and TRBJ1-2; maybe TRBD1 (5 bases). The CDR3 is 12 amino acids. The V gene lost 6 bases and the J gene lost 8 bases, with 12 bases spanning the gap. CDR1 is KGHDR, CDR2 SFDVKD, per germline. The CDR3 nucleotides are TGTGCCACCAGTATGGACACTATGGGCTACACCTTC. Translation: CATSMDTMGYTF.